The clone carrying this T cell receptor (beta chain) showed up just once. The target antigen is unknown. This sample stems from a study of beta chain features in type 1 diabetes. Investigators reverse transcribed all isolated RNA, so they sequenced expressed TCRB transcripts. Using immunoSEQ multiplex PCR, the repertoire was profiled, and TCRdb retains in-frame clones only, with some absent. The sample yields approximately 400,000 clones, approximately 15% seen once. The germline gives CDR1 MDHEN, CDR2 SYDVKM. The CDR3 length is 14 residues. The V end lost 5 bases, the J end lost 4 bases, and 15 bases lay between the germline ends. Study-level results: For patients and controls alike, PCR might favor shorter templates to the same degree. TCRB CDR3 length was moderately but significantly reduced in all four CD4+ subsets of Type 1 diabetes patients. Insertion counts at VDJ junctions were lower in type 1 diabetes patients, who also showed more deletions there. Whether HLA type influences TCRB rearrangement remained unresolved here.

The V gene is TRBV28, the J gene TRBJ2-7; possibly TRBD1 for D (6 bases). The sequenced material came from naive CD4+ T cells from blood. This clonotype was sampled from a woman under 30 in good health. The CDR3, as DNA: TGTGCCAGCAGTGATGCGACGAGGGGGTACGAGCAGTACTTC. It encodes CASSDATRGYEQYF.